This passage covers 5 T cell receptor beta chains from one sample sequenced in a study of CD8 T cells in Susac syndrome. Random hexamers were used to reverse transcribe the RNA input (about 0.5 to 1 ug). TCRdb reprocessed the immunoSEQ multiplex PCR reads with MiXCR, giving one entry per CDR3 protein. Of 130,000 to 150,000 distinct CDR3 sequences listed, 94% are singletons. Sequencing was performed on CD8+ T cells from PBMCs. The receptors here all came from a human donor in good health.

The table lists this clonotype with a count of one. The chain joins TRBV7-9 to TRBJ2-1, with TRBD1 as a possible D gene (5 bases). The V and J ends lost 2 bases and 5 bases respectively, with 13 bases between them. The CDR3 sequence is 15 residues long. Germline V lookup: CDR1 SEHNR, CDR2 FQNEAQ (reference sequence). CDR3 in DNA: TGTGCCAGCAGCTTAATCCCGACAGCTAACAATGAGCAGTTCTTC. It is translated as CASSLIPTANNEQFF.

The gene calls are TRBV13 and TRBJ1-2; TRBD1 is a possible D gene (5 bases). This CDR3 comprises 14 residues. Per germline, CDR1 PRHDT and CDR2 FYEKMQ (reference sequence). Trimming left V 1 base short and J 4 bases short, with 10 bases between. CDR3 in DNA: TGTGCCAGCAGCTTAGCCAGGGTTGGCTATGGCTACACCTTC. Its protein is CASSLARVGYGYTF.

The CDR3 region has the DNA TGTGCCAGCAGTTTATGGAGGGGGCATTACGAGCAGTACTTC. Amino acid sequence: CASSLWRGHYEQYF. The V gene is TRBV27, the J gene TRBJ2-7; weak D call: TRBD1 (7 bases). Trimming cost V 1 base and J 4 bases, with 11 bases left between them. The germline V gene has CDR1 MNHEY and CDR2 SMNVEV (reference sequence). The CDR3 runs 14 residues.

This sequence joins TRBV6-5 and TRBJ1-2; no clear D gene. CDR3 size: 14 residues. Trimming cost V 2 bases and J 4 bases, with 11 bases left between them. Germline assignment: CDR1 MNHEY and CDR2 SVGAGI. The CDR3 DNA reads TGTGCCAGCAGTTACCAACAGTCGAGCTATGGCTACACCTTC. Translating gives CASSYQQSSYGYTF.

The chain combines TRBV6-2 or TRBV6-3 with TRBJ2-7, with 7 bases matching TRBD1. CDR1 and CDR2 from the germline V gene are MNHEY and SVGEGT. The trim removed 5 bases at V and 0 bases at J, leaving 4 bases unmatched. The CDR3 length is 14 residues. The CDR3 nucleotides are TGTGCCAGCAGTCCCGGACAGGTCTCCTACGAGCAGTACTTC. It yields the protein CASSPGQVSYEQYF.